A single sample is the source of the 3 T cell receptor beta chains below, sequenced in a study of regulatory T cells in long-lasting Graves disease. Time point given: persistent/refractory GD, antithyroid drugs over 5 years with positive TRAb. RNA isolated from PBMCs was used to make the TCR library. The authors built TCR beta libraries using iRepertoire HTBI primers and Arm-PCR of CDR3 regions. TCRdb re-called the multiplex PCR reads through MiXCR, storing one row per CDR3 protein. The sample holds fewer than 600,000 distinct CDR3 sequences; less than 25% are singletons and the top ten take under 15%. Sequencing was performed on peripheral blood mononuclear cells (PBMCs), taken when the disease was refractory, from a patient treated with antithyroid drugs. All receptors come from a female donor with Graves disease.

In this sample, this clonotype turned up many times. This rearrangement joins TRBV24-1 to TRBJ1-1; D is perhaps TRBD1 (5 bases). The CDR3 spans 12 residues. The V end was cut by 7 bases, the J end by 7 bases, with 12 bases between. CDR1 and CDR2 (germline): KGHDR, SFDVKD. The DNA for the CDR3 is TGTGCCACCAGGGGGGAGGACCGTGAAGCTTTCTTT. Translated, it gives CATRGEDREAFF.

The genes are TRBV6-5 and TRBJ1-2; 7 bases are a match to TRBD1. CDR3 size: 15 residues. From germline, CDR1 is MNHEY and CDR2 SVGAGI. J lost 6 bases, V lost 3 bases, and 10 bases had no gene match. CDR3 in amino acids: CASSYLRTGGNGYTF. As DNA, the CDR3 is TGTGCCAGCAGTTATCTAAGGACAGGAGGAAATGGCTACACCTTC.

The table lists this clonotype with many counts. The CDR3 reads CASSDAGFHGYTF. The CDR3 DNA reads as TGTGCCAGCAGTGATGCCGGGTTTCACGGCTACACCTTC. The V gene is TRBV2, the J gene TRBJ1-2, with D uncertain. Germline assignment: CDR1 SNHLY and CDR2 FYNNEI. Between the trimmed V and J ends, which lost 3 bases and 8 bases, there was a span of 13 bases. This CDR3 is 13 amino acids long.